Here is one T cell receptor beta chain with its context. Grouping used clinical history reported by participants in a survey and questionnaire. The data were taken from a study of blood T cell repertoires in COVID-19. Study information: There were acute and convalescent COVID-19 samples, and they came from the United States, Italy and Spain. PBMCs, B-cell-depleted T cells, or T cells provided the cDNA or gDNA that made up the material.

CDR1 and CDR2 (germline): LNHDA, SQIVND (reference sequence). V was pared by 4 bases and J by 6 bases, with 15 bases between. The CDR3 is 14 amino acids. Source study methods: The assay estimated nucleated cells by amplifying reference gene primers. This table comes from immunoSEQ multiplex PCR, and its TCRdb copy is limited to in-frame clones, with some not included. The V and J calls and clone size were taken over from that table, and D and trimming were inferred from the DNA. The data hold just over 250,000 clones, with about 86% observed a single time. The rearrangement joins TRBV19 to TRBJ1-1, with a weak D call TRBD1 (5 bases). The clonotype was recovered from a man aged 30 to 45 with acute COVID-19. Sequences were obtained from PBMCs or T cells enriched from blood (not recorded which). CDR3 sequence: CASSTIIAGAEAFF. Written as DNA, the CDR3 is TGTGCCAGTAGTACGATCATTGCGGGGGCTGAAGCTTTCTTT.